What follows describes a single T cell receptor (beta chain). Its antigen is unknown. The CDR3 has 14 residues. Germline V gene sequence: CDR1 SGHRS, CDR2 YFSETQ. The sample is drawn from a study of monozygotic twins with inflammatory bowel disease. Overall study findings and caveats: Different T cell subtypes could not be distinguished.

Template switching incorporated UMIs with a 6-nucleotide sample barcode. No DNA is given; TCRdb re-called the 5' RACE reads and lists each CDR3 protein once. This listing includes 300,000 to 400,000 distinct CDR3 sequences. The blood volume drawn from each donor was 2.5 to 3 ml. V is TRBV5-1 and J is TRBJ2-7; TCRdb proposes TRBD1, but this gene call is untestable without DNA. Sequencing was done on a sample of blood. The clonotype comes from a human donor with ulcerative colitis or Crohn's disease, or a healthy co-twin of an affected twin (not recorded which). CDR3 residues: CASSPGTGFYEQYF.